One and the same sample provided the 23 T cell receptor beta chains below, sequenced in a study of regulatory T cells in long-lasting Graves disease (dated by TCRdb to about 2021). Receptor libraries were prepared by multiplex PCR. Instrument used: Illumina HiSeq 4000. iRepertoire HTBI primers and Arm-PCR amplification of CDR3 regions were used to construct TCR beta libraries. TCRdb reprocessed the public reads (quality trimming at Q25 with fastp, clone calling with MiXCR) and kept in-frame beta chains. A single entry per CDR3 protein holds the most common genes and DNA from its merged rows. This sample has 450,000 to 500,000 distinct CDR3 sequences in its table, and roughly 17% of those were observed once. Together, the top ten hold over 9% of the sample. The intended sense of this specimen's time point label: newly diagnosed GD, antithyroid drugs for less than 3 months. For both TCR sequencing and RNA sequencing, RNA was extracted from PBMCs using TRIzol.

A further study also used this sample, focusing on T cells in Graves' hyperthyroidism and ophthalmopathy.

The input for sequencing was peripheral blood mononuclear cells (PBMCs), taken at new diagnosis, from a patient treated with antithyroid drugs. These receptors all come from a man aged 40-49 years with Graves disease. Donor details come from another sample of the same person, matched by shared clones.

The rearrangement joins TRBV20-1 to TRBJ1-5; the D gene is possibly TRBD1 (6 bases). Germline assignment: CDR1 DFQATT and CDR2 SNEGSKA (reference sequence). Trimming left V 3 bases short and J 8 bases short, with 17 bases between. The CDR3 has 14 residues. DNA of the CDR3: TGCAGTGCTAGTAGGGGGGAAACCCTGGAGCCCCAGCATTTT. Its protein is CSASRGETLEPQHF.

This clonotype has just a few counts. The chain has TRBV6-1 and TRBJ2-7; D might be TRBD1 (5 bases). Looked up from germline, CDR1 is MNHNS and CDR2 is SASEGT. There are 12 residues in the CDR3. The V and J ends lost 8 bases and 0 bases respectively, with 8 bases between them. CDR3 in DNA: TGTGCCAGCCAGGGCAGCTCCTACGAGCAGTACTTC. This codes for CASQGSSYEQYF.

The V and J genes are TRBV19 and TRBJ2-4, with 7 bases fitting TRBD2. The CDR3 runs 16 residues. The trim removed 5 bases at V and 4 bases at J, leaving 11 bases unmatched. Per germline, CDR1 LNHDA and CDR2 SQIVND (reference sequence). This chain's CDR3 is CASSSIIGTIKNIQYF. The CDR3, as DNA: TGTGCCAGTAGTTCTATCATCGGGACTATTAAAAACATTCAGTACTTC.

The chain uses TRBV20-1 and TRBJ2-3; TRBD2 agrees at 14 bases. This CDR3 has 15 amino acids. CDR1 is DFQATT, CDR2 SNEGSKA, per germline (reference sequence). J lost 3 bases, V lost 4 bases, and 3 bases had no gene match. The CDR3 reads CSAMGLAGVTDTQYF. CDR3 DNA: TGCAGTGCTATGGGACTAGCGGGAGTTACAGATACGCAGTATTTT.

This clonotype occurred many times. The rearrangement uses TRBV28 and TRBJ2-7; no firm D call. CDR3 length equals 12 residues. The V end was cut by 6 bases, the J end by 2 bases, with 8 bases between. Germline-derived CDR1 and CDR2 are MDHEN and SYDVKM. For the CDR3, the DNA is TGTGCCAGCAGGCTTGGAGCCTACGAGCAGTACTTC. It is translated as CASRLGAYEQYF.

This chain links TRBV30 with TRBJ1-3; no clear D. CDR1 is GTSNPN and CDR2 is SVGIG in the germline V gene (reference sequence). This CDR3 region has 13 residues. Trimming pared 1 base from V and 2 bases from J, leaving 6 bases between. The chain's CDR3 is CAWSGTAGNTIYF. In nucleotides, the CDR3 is TGTGCCTGGAGTGGGACGGCTGGAAACACCATATATTTT.

This clonotype was recorded at least ten times. The chain recombines TRBV6-2 or TRBV6-3 with TRBJ1-1, with D tentatively TRBD1 (6 bases). Per the germline V gene, CDR1 is MNHEY and CDR2 is SVGEGT. The CDR3 totals 16 residues. Between the trimmed V and J ends, which lost 4 bases and 5 bases, there was a span of 20 bases. The CDR3 DNA is TGTGCCAGCAGTTCCCGGACAGTGACGACGGGGACTGAAGCTTTCTTT. This encodes CASSSRTVTTGTEAFF.

The genes are TRBV27 and TRBJ2-4, with unresolved D. The germline CDR1 and CDR2 sequences are MNHEY and SMNVEV (reference sequence). There are 15 residues in the CDR3. Trimming took off 2 bases at V and 0 bases at J, with 8 bases between the two ends. Here the CDR3 reads CASSLGALAKNIQYF. CDR3 nucleotides: TGTGCCAGCAGTTTAGGAGCCCTAGCCAAAAACATTCAGTACTTC.

This rearrangement joins TRBV20-1 to TRBJ2-1; D call uncertain. Germline CDR1 is DFQATT and CDR2 is SNEGSKA (reference sequence). This CDR3 contains 16 residues. Trimming removed 2 bases from V and 5 bases from J, with 19 bases in between. The CDR3 DNA reads TGCAGTGCTAGAAAGTCCGAGTGGGTATTACACAATGAGCAGTTCTTC. Its protein is CSARKSEWVLHNEQFF.

This clonotype was observed a few times. This chain connects TRBV20-1 to TRBJ2-2, with D uncertain. The V and J ends lost 1 base and 5 bases respectively, with 8 bases between them. Germline V CDR1 and CDR2: DFQATT, SNEGSKA (reference sequence). This CDR3 comprises 13 residues. The DNA of the CDR3 is TGCAGTGCTAGAGCTCTCTTTACCGGGGAGCTGTTTTTT. Its translation is CSARALFTGELFF.

The chain recombines TRBV29-1 with TRBJ2-2; D unclear. Deletions cut 6 bases from V and 0 bases from J, with 8 bases between. Per the germline V gene, CDR1 is SQVTM and CDR2 is ANQGSEA. The CDR3 totals 13 residues. In DNA, the CDR3 is TGCAGCGTCTCCAAAGCGAACACCGGGGAGCTGTTTTTT. Encoded protein: CSVSKANTGELFF.

This clonotype has ten or more counts. The chain couples TRBV19 to TRBJ2-5; 12 nucleotides align to TRBD1. CDR1 is LNHDA and CDR2 is SQIVND in the germline V gene (reference sequence). The J segment lost 7 bases and the V segment lost 5 bases, leaving 8 bases of the junction unmatched. This CDR3 has 15 residues. The chain's CDR3 is CASSSGTGGSGTQYF. The CDR3 DNA sequence: TGTGCCAGTAGTTCCGGGACAGGGGGCTCCGGGACCCAGTACTTC.

The DNA for the CDR3 is TGTGCCAGCAGTTTCCCCGAACTAGCGGAGACAGATACGCAGTATTTT. This gives the protein CASSFPELAETDTQYF. This chain connects TRBV12-3 or TRBV12-4 to TRBJ2-3, with 8 bases fitting TRBD2. Trimming removed 3 bases from V and 3 bases from J; junction bases left unmatched: 8. The CDR3 runs 16 residues.

This clonotype occurred many times. The chain recombines TRBV7-9 with TRBJ2-7; 9 bases agree with TRBD2. CDR1 and CDR2 (germline): SEHNR, FQNEAQ (reference sequence). This CDR3 is built from 14 residues. After removal of 5 bases from V and 5 bases from J, the junction contained 7 bases not matched to a gene. The CDR3 protein is CASSLSAGGHEQYF. CDR3 sequence (DNA): TGTGCCAGCAGCCTTTCGGCGGGAGGGCACGAGCAGTACTTC. Combining the CDR3 with reference TRBV7-9 and TRBJ2-7 gives the whole variable domain DTGVSQNPRHKITKRGQNVTFRCDPISEHNRLYWYRQTLGQGPEFLTYFQNEAQLEKSRLLSDRFSAERPKGSFSTLEIQRTEQGDSAMYLCASSLSAGGHEQYFGPGTRLTVT.

This clonotype was observed many times. The chain recombines TRBV7-2 with TRBJ2-3; D tentatively reads TRBD1 or TRBD2 (5 bases each). V lost 4 bases, J lost 6 bases, and 20 bases lay in between. There are 16 residues in the CDR3. Germline V gives CDR1 SGHTA, CDR2 FQGNSA. The CDR3 here is CASSSSRWTRDDTQYF. CDR3 bases: TGTGCCAGCAGCTCTAGTAGGTGGACCCGGGACGATACGCAGTATTTT. The complete variable domain, with remaining parts taken from reference TRBV7-2 and TRBJ2-3, reads GAGVSQSPSNKVTEKGKDVELRCDPISGHTALYWYRQSLGQGLEFLIYFQGNSAPDKSGLPSDRFSAERTGGSVSTLTIQRTQQEDSAVYLCASSSSRWTRDDTQYFGPGTRLTVL.

This clonotype was counted ten times or more. An end of the junction does not agree with germline; a read error may underlie this. The CDR3 here is CANSDFLQRNYGYTF. CDR3 in DNA: TGTGCCAACAGTGACTTCCTACAGAGGAACTATGGCTACACCTTC. The V call is TRBV6-1, the J call TRBJ1-2; D is ambiguous. The CDR3 sequence is 15 residues long. CDR1 MNHNS and CDR2 SASEGT come from the germline V gene.

J is TRBJ2-1 and V is TRBV6-4, with TRBD2 matching 10 bases. Germline lookup yields CDR1 MRHNA and CDR2 SNTAGT. This CDR3 has 16 amino acids. V gave up 4 bases and J gave up 8 bases; unmatched junction bases: 11. The CDR3 DNA sequence: TGTGCCAGCAGTGGTTCGGCTAGCGGGAGTTGGTATGAGCAGTTCTTC. This encodes CASSGSASGSWYEQFF.

This chain uses TRBV5-1 with TRBJ2-3; D ambiguous. V lost 2 bases, J lost 3 bases, and 10 bases lay in between. The CDR3 runs to 14 residues. From germline, CDR1 is SGHRS and CDR2 YFSETQ. CDR3 protein: CASSFWDLTDTQYF. The CDR3 DNA reads TGCGCCAGCAGCTTTTGGGATCTAACAGATACGCAGTATTTT.

Only one count was recorded for this clonotype. The genes are TRBV28 and TRBJ1-2; no clear D gene. The CDR3 length is 15 residues. Trimming cost V 4 bases and J 7 bases, with 19 bases left between them. Germline-derived CDR1 and CDR2 are MDHEN and SYDVKM. The CDR3 region has the DNA TGTGCCAGCAGTTCGGGAAGCGTCCCAGTCCCTGGCTACACCTTC. Translation: CASSSGSVPVPGYTF.

This clonotype was counted many times. The CDR3 protein is CASERAGRYNEQFF. CDR3 in DNA: TGTGCCAGCGAGAGAGCGGGCCGATACAATGAGCAGTTCTTC. This chain joins TRBV28 and TRBJ2-1, with TRBD2 as a possible D gene (6 bases). V dropped 8 bases and J dropped 4 bases, with 15 bases sitting between them. Per the germline V gene, CDR1 is MDHEN and CDR2 is SYDVKM. The CDR3 runs to 14 residues.

Only a few counts were recorded for this clonotype. The rearrangement uses TRBV30 and TRBJ2-3, with 9 bases lining up with TRBD1. The CDR3 is 12 residues long. With 8 bases clipped from V and 1 base from J, the junction kept 1 base outside the gene matches. CDR1 GTSNPN and CDR2 SVGIG come from the germline V gene (reference sequence). The CDR3 DNA reads as TGTGCCACAGGGGGCGGCACAGATACGCAGTATTTT. It specifies CATGGGTDTQYF.

This clonotype was counted ten times or more. The CDR3 loop reads CASSLGFSQPQHF. The CDR3, as DNA: TGTGCCAGCAGCTTAGGCTTCTCCCAGCCCCAGCATTTT. The chain couples TRBV7-9 to TRBJ1-5, with no clear D. This CDR3 is built from 13 residues. Per the germline V gene, CDR1 is SEHNR and CDR2 is FQNEAQ (reference sequence). V was cut by 1 base and J by 7 bases, with 8 bases left in between.

This clonotype was detected ten times or more. This chain connects TRBV7-9 to TRBJ2-2; TRBD2 agrees at 12 bases. CDR1 is SEHNR, CDR2 FQNEAQ, per germline (reference sequence). After removal of 5 bases from V and 6 bases from J, the junction contained 4 bases not matched to a gene. This CDR3 has 15 residues. The CDR3 loop is CASSLLAGGSGELFF. For the CDR3, the DNA is TGTGCCAGCAGCCTACTAGCGGGAGGATCCGGGGAGCTGTTTTTT.